Below are 27 T cell receptor beta chains sequenced from a single sample in a study of shared T cell receptors in the human thymus. Sequenced by immunoSEQ multiplex PCR; TCRdb stores in-frame clones only, minus some. The sample carries 55,000 to 75,000 clones, 90% to 95% recorded once. The material sequenced was thymocytes. The receptors shown here come from a human donor.

J is TRBJ2-7 and V is TRBV27, with D hard to call. The CDR3 sequence is 12 residues long. V was clipped by 6 bases and J by 2 bases, with 8 bases between them. Germline V lookup: CDR1 MNHEY, CDR2 SMNVEV (reference sequence). The CDR3: CASRHKAYEQYF. CDR3 DNA sequence: TGTGCCAGCAGACACAAAGCCTACGAGCAGTACTTC.

V and J are TRBV4-2 and TRBJ1-4; no clear D gene. Germline V gene sequence: CDR1 LGHNA, CDR2 YNFKEQ. V lost 4 bases and J lost 5, with 5 bases in between. CDR3 length: 12 amino acids. For the CDR3, the DNA is TGTGCCAGCAGCCTACGAAATGAAAAACTGTTTTTT. It encodes CASSLRNEKLFF.

J is TRBJ1-1 and V is TRBV29-1; D is possibly TRBD1 (6 bases). This CDR3 is built from 13 residues. V was shortened by 0 bases and J by 10 bases, with 15 bases between the two germline ends. Germline V CDR1 and CDR2: SQVTM, ANQGSEA. The CDR3 region is CSVEDGRGSGAFF. The CDR3 bases are TGCAGCGTTGAAGATGGGAGGGGGTCCGGAGCTTTCTTT.

The rearrangement uses TRBV9 and TRBJ1-1, with TRBD1 matching over 10 bases. The CDR3 has 16 amino acids. With 4 bases clipped from V and 6 bases from J, the junction kept 12 bases outside the gene matches. Germline values: CDR1 SGDLS, CDR2 YYNGEE. This chain's CDR3 is CASSPDAGQGVPEAFF. CDR3 DNA: TGTGCCAGCAGCCCCGACGCAGGACAGGGGGTGCCTGAAGCTTTCTTT.

This clone occurred a few times. This chain links TRBV6-5 with TRBJ2-7; 8 positions agree with TRBD1. V lost 2 bases, J lost 3 bases, and 6 bases stayed unmatched. This CDR3 spans 15 amino acids. CDR1 and CDR2 (germline): MNHEY, SVGAGI. CDR3 residues: CASSYGQGYYYEQYF. CDR3 coding DNA: TGTGCCAGCAGTTACGGACAGGGCTACTACTACGAGCAGTACTTC.

The V call is TRBV4-3, the J call TRBJ1-5; D unclear. The length of the CDR3 is 16 residues. V was trimmed by 2 bases and J by 6 bases, leaving 17 bases between them. CDR1 and CDR2 (germline): LGHNA, YSLEER. The CDR3 DNA is TGCGCCAGCAGCCAAACAAGAGGGATTTTGACTCAGCCCCAGCATTTT. This translates into CASSQTRGILTQPQHF.

In its sample, this clone was seen once. This chain connects TRBV5-4 to TRBJ1-2, with D perhaps TRBD1 (6 bases). This CDR3 spans 16 amino acids. The germline V gene has CDR1 SGHNT and CDR2 YYREEE (reference sequence). Deletions cut 3 bases from V and 5 bases from J, with 20 bases between. The CDR3 loop reads CASSSARTTGNYGYTF. The CDR3 region has the DNA TGTGCCAGCAGCTCCGCTAGAACGACAGGAAATTATGGCTACACCTTC.

This clone occurred once. The gene calls are TRBV29-1 and TRBJ1-1, with 10 bases aligning to TRBD1. V gave up 8 bases and J gave up 3 bases; unmatched junction bases: 9. This CDR3 comprises 14 residues. Germline-derived CDR1 and CDR2 are SQVTM and ANQGSEA. CDR3 sequence reads: CSLRGTGADTEAFF. The DNA of the CDR3 is TGCAGCCTGAGAGGGACAGGGGCGGACACTGAAGCTTTCTTT.

This rearrangement joins TRBV11-1 to TRBJ2-7; 8 bases align to TRBD1. The CDR3 is 15 residues long. Per the germline V gene, CDR1 is SGHAT and CDR2 is FQDESV (reference sequence). With V trimmed by 4 bases and J by 2 bases, 7 bases remained unmatched. CDR3 coding DNA: TGTGCCAGCAGCTGCCCCCCGGGACAGGCCTACGAGCAGTACTTC. This encodes CASSCPPGQAYEQYF.

Comments on this clone: This CDR3 is also generated by other DNA sequences in the sample. The CDR3 spells CSVGGVGAQGEKLFF. The CDR3 DNA is TGCAGCGTGGGGGGGGTCGGGGCGCAAGGGGAAAAACTGTTTTTT. The J gene is TRBJ1-4, the V gene TRBV29-1, with D tentatively TRBD1 (5 bases). V shed 6 bases and J shed 8 bases, with 22 bases lying between them. Germline-derived CDR1 and CDR2 are SQVTM and ANQGSEA. This CDR3 comprises 15 residues.

This chain joins TRBV7-8 and TRBJ2-7; 10 bases are a match to TRBD1. V shed 5 bases and J 3 bases; nucleotides not matched to a gene: 7. Per germline, CDR1 SGHVS and CDR2 FQNEAQ. The CDR3 length is 15 residues. The CDR3 loop is CASSRSGQGLYEQYF. The DNA of the CDR3 is TGTGCCAGCAGCCGTTCGGGACAGGGGCTCTACGAGCAGTACTTC.

V usage is TRBV28 and J usage is TRBJ2-3, with TRBD2 matching 13 bases. V was clipped by 4 bases and J by 1 base; unmatched bases: 2. This CDR3 has 16 amino acids. CDR1 MDHEN and CDR2 SYDVKM come from the germline V gene. For the CDR3, the DNA is TGTGCCAGCAGTTCAGGACTAGCGGGGGGCACAGATACGCAGTATTTT. This encodes CASSSGLAGGTDTQYF.

The V gene is TRBV7-3, the J gene TRBJ2-3, with D possibly matching TRBD2 (7 bases). CDR1 and CDR2 from the germline V gene are SGHTA and FQGTGA. V lost 1 base to trimming and J lost 0 bases, with 20 bases between them. The CDR3 length is 19 residues. The DNA of the CDR3 is TGTGCCAGCAGCTTAATCCCGGGGGGCCAACCTACTAGCACAGATACGCAGTATTTT. Amino acid sequence: CASSLIPGGQPTSTDTQYF. Full variable domain (rest looked up from reference TRBV7-3 and TRBJ2-3): GAGVSQTPSNKVTEKGKYVELRCDPISGHTALYWYRQSLGQGPEFLIYFQGTGAADDSGLPNDRFFAVRPEGSVSTLKIQRTERGDSAVYLCASSLIPGGQPTSTDTQYFGPGTRLTVL.

The chain carries TRBV7-9 and TRBJ2-5, with D perhaps TRBD1 or TRBD2 (6 bases each). The germline V gene encodes CDR1 SEHNR and CDR2 FQNEAQ (reference sequence). The ends were cut back, 2 bases at V and 0 bases at J, with 16 bases in the middle. The CDR3 spans 17 residues. The CDR3 nucleotides read TGTGCCAGCAGCTTACCGACAGGCGGGGAGTACCAAGAGACCCAGTACTTC. Its protein is CASSLPTGGEYQETQYF.

The V and J genes are TRBV7-3 and TRBJ2-1, with a weak D call TRBD1 (7 bases). CDR1 SGHTA and CDR2 FQGTGA come from the germline V gene. This CDR3 comprises 16 residues. Trimming took 0 bases from V and 6 from J, leaving 15 bases between them. CDR3 DNA: TGTGCCAGCAGCTTAACCCCAGGGGGGTACGGCAATGAGCAGTTCTTC. Protein: CASSLTPGGYGNEQFF.

This chain links TRBV9 with TRBJ2-3; no definite D call. The V gene lost 3 bases and the J gene lost 0 bases, with 14 bases spanning the gap. Germline V gene lookup returns CDR1 SGDLS and CDR2 YYNGEE. This CDR3 has 16 residues. Here the CDR3 DNA reads TGTGCCAGCAGCGACGGCCAGAGTTCTAGCACAGATACGCAGTATTTT. Its translation is CASSDGQSSSTDTQYF. The full variable domain, its missing parts supplied by reference TRBV9 and TRBJ2-3, is DSGVTQTPKHLITATGQRVTLRCSPRSGDLSVYWYQQSLDQGLQFLIQYYNGEERAKGNILERFSAQQFPDLHSELNLSSLELGDSALYFCASSDGQSSSTDTQYFGPGTRLTVL.

This clone was detected only once. J is TRBJ2-7 and V is TRBV6-1; a weak D match, TRBD1 (6 bases). Trimming removed 9 bases at V and 7 bases at J, with 13 bases between. CDR3 length: 11 residues. The germline gives CDR1 MNHNS, CDR2 SASEGT. Here the CDR3 DNA reads TGTGCCAGTATCACCAGGGGTGAGCAGTACTTC. Protein product: CASITRGEQYF.

This clone was seen once. The chain uses TRBV13 and TRBJ1-2; 9 bases match TRBD1. This CDR3 has 19 residues. V trimming: 5 bases; J trimming: 1 base; junction bases outside the gene matches: 17. Germline-derived CDR1 and CDR2 are PRHDT and FYEKMQ (reference sequence). In DNA form, the CDR3 reads TGTGCCAGCAGCCCAGTTGTGTGGGGGACAGGGTCTCATAACTATGGCTACACCTTC. Protein product: CASSPVVWGTGSHNYGYTF.

This clone was seen once. The V call is TRBV9, the J call TRBJ2-5, with 9 bases matching TRBD2. This CDR3 contains 19 residues. In germline, CDR1 is SGDLS, CDR2 YYNGEE. Trimming removed 4 bases from V and 2 bases from J; junction bases left unmatched: 18. The CDR3 spells CASSTRRMGVAGVQETQYF. CDR3 DNA: TGTGCCAGCAGCACCAGAAGGATGGGGGTAGCGGGGGTTCAAGAGACCCAGTACTTC.

This clone has a handful of counts. The rearrangement joins TRBV5-6 to TRBJ1-1; 10 nucleotides match TRBD1. This CDR3 region has 16 residues. After removal of 5 bases from V and 3 bases from J, the junction contained 10 bases not matched to a gene. Germline V gene lookup returns CDR1 SGHDT and CDR2 YYEEEE. The CDR3 region is CASSEGQGINDTEAFF. Written as DNA, the CDR3 is TGTGCCAGCAGTGAGGGACAGGGGATCAATGACACTGAAGCTTTCTTT.

The chain is built from TRBV5-4 and TRBJ1-1, with 10 bases identical to TRBD1. V shed 4 bases and J 6 bases; nucleotides not matched to a gene: 9. CDR1 is SGHNT and CDR2 is YYREEE in the germline V gene (reference sequence). The CDR3 totals 15 residues. The CDR3 here is CASSLTGGMVAEAFF. The CDR3 DNA reads TGTGCCAGCAGCCTGACAGGGGGCATGGTTGCTGAAGCTTTCTTT.

The V and J genes are TRBV30 and TRBJ1-6; D may be TRBD1 (6 bases). CDR1 is GTSNPN and CDR2 is SVGIG in the germline V gene (reference sequence). This CDR3 region has 14 residues. V shed 3 bases and J shed 7 bases, with 13 bases lying between them. CDR3: CAWSKTGSNSPLHF. CDR3 DNA sequence: TGTGCCTGGAGCAAGACAGGAAGCAATTCACCCCTCCACTTT. Together with reference TRBV30 and TRBJ1-6, the CDR3 gives the full variable domain: SQTIHQWPATLVQPVGSPLSLECTVEGTSNPNLYWYRQAAGRGLQLLFYSVGIGQISSEVPQNLSASRPQDRQFILSSKKLLLSDSGFYLCAWSKTGSNSPLHFGNGTRLTVT.

V gene TRBV7-9 combines with J gene TRBJ2-4; D perhaps matches TRBD1 (5 bases). Germline CDR1 and CDR2: SEHNR and FQNEAQ (reference sequence). The germline V and J ends were trimmed by 3 bases and 2 bases, with 20 bases remaining between them. The CDR3 runs 18 residues. As DNA, the CDR3 is TGTGCCAGCAGCTTGAGTGGACGCAGGGTCAGAACCAAAAACATTCAGTACTTC. Translated, it gives CASSLSGRRVRTKNIQYF.

V usage is TRBV6-1 and J usage is TRBJ1-1, with 10 bases matching TRBD1. The CDR3 is 17 residues long. The germline V gene encodes CDR1 MNHNS and CDR2 SASEGT. Trimming removed 1 base from V and 2 bases from J; junction bases left unmatched: 7. The CDR3 loop is CASSEGTGGEVNTEAFF. Written as DNA, the CDR3 is TGTGCCAGCAGTGAAGGGACAGGGGGTGAGGTTAACACTGAAGCTTTCTTT.

The CDR3 protein is CASSSSFGVSYEQYF. The CDR3 nucleotides read TGTGCCAGCAGCTCCTCATTTGGGGTATCCTACGAGCAGTACTTC. This sequence joins TRBV7-6 and TRBJ2-7; no clear D. Germline CDR1 SGHVS, CDR2 FNYEAQ. The CDR3 length is 15 residues. V was shortened by 4 bases and J by 1 base, with 14 bases between the two germline ends.

The V and J genes are TRBV2 and TRBJ2-3; D call uncertain. Germline V gives CDR1 SNHLY, CDR2 FYNNEI. CDR3 length: 14 amino acids. Between the trimmed V and J ends, which lost 2 bases and 4 bases, there was a span of 10 bases. The CDR3 DNA follows: TGTGCCAGCAGTGAACCAGAAATAGCAGATACGCAGTATTTT. The encoded protein is CASSEPEIADTQYF.

This clone was seen a handful of times. In DNA form, the CDR3 reads TGTGCCAGCAGCCCCCACCCTTCCACAGATACGCAGTATTTT. It encodes CASSPHPSTDTQYF. The chain carries TRBV14 and TRBJ2-3; D is undetermined. CDR3 size: 14 residues. Germline values: CDR1 SGHDN, CDR2 FVKESK. V was cut by 4 bases and J by 2 bases, with 10 bases left in between.